This TCR beta chain was observed in a study of blood T cell repertoires in COVID-19. Study as a whole: T cells, B-cell-depleted T cells, or PBMCs supplied cDNA or gDNA.

Original processing notes: Amplification with reference gene primers provided the estimates of nucleated cell counts. The repertoire was sequenced with immunoSEQ multiplex PCR; TCRdb's copy has only in-frame clones and lacks some. V and J calls and clone size are copied from that table; D and trimming were computed from the DNA. The data contain around 370,000 clones, roughly 89% of them seen just once; the ten biggest clones take up 3% to 4%. The CDR3 spans 15 residues. Germline trimming cut 7 bases from V and 6 bases from J; bases unmatched to any gene: 5. The germline gives CDR1 LNHNV, CDR2 YYDKDF (reference sequence).

Sequencing used peripheral blood. The genes are TRBV15 and TRBJ2-1; 14 bases fit TRBD2. The TCR comes from a woman in her late teens or twenties who had recovered from COVID-19. CDR3 in amino acids: CATTPGLAGGNEQFF. The DNA of the CDR3 is TGTGCCACCACTCCTGGACTAGCGGGAGGCAATGAGCAGTTCTTC. The full variable domain, rest sourced from reference TRBV15 and TRBJ2-1, is DAMVIQNPRYQVTQFGKPVTLSCSQTLNHNVMYWYQQKSSQAPKLLFHYYDKDFNNEADTPDNFQSRRPNTSFCFLDIRSPGLGDTAMYLCATTPGLAGGNEQFFGPGTRLTVL.